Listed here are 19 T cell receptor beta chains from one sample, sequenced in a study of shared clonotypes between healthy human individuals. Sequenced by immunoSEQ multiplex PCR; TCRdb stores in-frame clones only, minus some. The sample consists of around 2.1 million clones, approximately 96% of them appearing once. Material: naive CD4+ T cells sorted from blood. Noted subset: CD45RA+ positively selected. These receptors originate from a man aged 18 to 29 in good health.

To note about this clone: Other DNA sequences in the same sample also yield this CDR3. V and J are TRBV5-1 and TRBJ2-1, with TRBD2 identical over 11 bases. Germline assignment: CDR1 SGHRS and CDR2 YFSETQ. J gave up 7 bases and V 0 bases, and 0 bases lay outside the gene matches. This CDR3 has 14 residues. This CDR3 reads CASSLGTSGNEQFF. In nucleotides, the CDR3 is TGCGCCAGCAGCTTGGGGACTAGCGGGAATGAGCAGTTCTTC.

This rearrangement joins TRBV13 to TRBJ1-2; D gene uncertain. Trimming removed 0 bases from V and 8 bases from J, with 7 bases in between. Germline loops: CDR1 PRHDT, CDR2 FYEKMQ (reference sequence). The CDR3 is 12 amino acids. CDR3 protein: CASSLGGRGYTF. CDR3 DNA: TGTGCCAGCAGCTTAGGCGGAAGGGGCTACACCTTC.

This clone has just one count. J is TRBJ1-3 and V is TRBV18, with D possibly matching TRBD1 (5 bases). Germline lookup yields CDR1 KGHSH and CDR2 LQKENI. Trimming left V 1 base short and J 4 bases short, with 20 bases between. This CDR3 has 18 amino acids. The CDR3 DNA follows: TGTGCCAGCTCACCACAAATTCAATCAGGGCTTAGAGGAAACACCATATATTTT. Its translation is CASSPQIQSGLRGNTIYF.

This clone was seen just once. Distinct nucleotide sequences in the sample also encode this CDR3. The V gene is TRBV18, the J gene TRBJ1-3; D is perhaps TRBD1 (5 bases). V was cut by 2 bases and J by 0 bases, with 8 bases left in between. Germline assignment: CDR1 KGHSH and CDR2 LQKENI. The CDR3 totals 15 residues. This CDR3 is CASSPAGNSGNTIYF. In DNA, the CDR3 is TGTGCCAGCTCACCAGCAGGGAACTCTGGAAACACCATATATTTT.

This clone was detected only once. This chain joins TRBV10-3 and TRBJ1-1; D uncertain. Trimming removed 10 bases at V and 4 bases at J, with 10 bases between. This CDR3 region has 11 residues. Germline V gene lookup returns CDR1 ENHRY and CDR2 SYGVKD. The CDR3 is CATGEFTEAFF. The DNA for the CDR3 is TGTGCCACCGGAGAGTTCACTGAAGCTTTCTTT.

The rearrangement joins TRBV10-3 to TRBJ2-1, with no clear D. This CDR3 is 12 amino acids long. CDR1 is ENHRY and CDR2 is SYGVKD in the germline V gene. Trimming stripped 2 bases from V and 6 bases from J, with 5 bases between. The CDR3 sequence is CAISELSNEQFF. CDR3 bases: TGTGCCATCAGTGAGCTCTCCAATGAGCAGTTCTTC.

The CDR3 region is CATPRGALNTEAFF. In DNA form, the CDR3 reads TGTGCCACACCACGCGGGGCCTTGAACACTGAAGCTTTCTTT. This sequence joins TRBV2 and TRBJ1-1; D might be TRBD1 (5 bases). This CDR3 contains 14 residues. The germline gives CDR1 SNHLY, CDR2 FYNNEI. Between the trimmed V and J ends, which lost 10 bases and 0 bases, there was a span of 15 bases.

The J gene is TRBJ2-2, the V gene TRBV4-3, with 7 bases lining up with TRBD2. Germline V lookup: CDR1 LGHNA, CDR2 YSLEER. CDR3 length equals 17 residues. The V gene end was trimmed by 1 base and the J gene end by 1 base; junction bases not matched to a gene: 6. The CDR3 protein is CASSQAPKRGNTGELFF. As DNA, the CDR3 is TGCGCCAGCAGCCAAGCCCCTAAGCGGGGGAACACCGGGGAGCTGTTTTTT.

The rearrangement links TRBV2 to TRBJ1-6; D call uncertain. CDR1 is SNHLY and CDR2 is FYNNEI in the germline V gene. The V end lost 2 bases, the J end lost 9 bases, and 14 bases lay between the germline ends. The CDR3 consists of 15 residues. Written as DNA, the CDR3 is TGTGCCAGCAGTGAACGCAGGCCCCAATCTTCACCCCTCCACTTT. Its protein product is CASSERRPQSSPLHF.

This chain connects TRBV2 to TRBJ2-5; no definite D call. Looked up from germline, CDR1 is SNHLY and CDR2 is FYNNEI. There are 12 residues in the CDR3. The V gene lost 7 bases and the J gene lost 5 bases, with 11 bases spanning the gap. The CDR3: CASNEDFETQYF. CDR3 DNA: TGTGCCAGCAATGAGGATTTCGAGACCCAGTACTTC.

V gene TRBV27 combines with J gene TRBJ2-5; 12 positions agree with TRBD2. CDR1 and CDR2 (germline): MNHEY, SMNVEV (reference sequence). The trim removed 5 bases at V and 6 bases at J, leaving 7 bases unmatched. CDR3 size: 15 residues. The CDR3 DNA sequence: TGTGCCAGCAGTCTTCTAGCGGGAGGGCTTCAGACCCAGTACTTC. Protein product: CASSLLAGGLQTQYF.

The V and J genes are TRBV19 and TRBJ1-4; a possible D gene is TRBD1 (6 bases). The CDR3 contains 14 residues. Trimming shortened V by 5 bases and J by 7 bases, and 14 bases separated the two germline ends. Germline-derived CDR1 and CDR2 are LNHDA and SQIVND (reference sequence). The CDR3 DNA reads TGTGCCAGTAGTGTTGAAAGGGGGAGTGAAAAACTGTTTTTT. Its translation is CASSVERGSEKLFF. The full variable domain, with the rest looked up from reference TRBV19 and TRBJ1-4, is DGGITQSPKYLFRKEGQNVTLSCEQNLNHDAMYWYRQDPGQGLRLIYYSQIVNDFQKGDIAEGYSVSREKKESFPLTVTSAQKNPTAFYLCASSVERGSEKLFFGSGTQLSVL.

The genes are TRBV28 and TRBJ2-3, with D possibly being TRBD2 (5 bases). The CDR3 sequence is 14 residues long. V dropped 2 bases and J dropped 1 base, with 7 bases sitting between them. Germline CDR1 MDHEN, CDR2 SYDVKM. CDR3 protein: CASSLISGTDTQYF. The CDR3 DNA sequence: TGTGCCAGCAGTTTAATTAGCGGCACAGATACGCAGTATTTT.

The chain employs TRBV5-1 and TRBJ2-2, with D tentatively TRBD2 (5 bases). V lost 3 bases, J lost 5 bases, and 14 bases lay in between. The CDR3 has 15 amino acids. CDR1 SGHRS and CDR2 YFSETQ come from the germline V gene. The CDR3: CASSSSLGSTGELFF. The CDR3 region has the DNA TGCGCCAGCAGCTCCTCCCTTGGGAGTACCGGGGAGCTGTTTTTT. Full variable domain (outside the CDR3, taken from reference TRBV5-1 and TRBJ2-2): KAGVTQTPRYLIKTRGQQVTLSCSPISGHRSVSWYQQTPGQGLQFLFEYFSETQRNKGNFPGRFSGRQFSNSRSEMNVSTLELGDSALYLCASSSSLGSTGELFFGEGSRLTVL.

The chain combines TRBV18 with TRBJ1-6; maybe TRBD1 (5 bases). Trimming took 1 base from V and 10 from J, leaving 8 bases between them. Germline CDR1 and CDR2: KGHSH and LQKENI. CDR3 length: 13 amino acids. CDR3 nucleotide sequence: TGTGCCAGCTCACCACAGAGGGACTCACCCCTCCACTTT. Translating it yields CASSPQRDSPLHF.

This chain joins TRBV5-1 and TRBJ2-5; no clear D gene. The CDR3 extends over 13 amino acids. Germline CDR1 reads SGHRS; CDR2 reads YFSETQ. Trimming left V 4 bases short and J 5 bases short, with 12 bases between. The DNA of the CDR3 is TGCGCCAGCAGCCATGAAATAGGGGAGACCCAGTACTTC. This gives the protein CASSHEIGETQYF.

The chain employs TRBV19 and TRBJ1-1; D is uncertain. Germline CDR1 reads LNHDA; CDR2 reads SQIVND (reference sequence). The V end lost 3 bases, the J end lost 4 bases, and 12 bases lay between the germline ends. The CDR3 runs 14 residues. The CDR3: CASSILTEATEAFF. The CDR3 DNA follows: TGTGCCAGTAGTATCCTGACGGAAGCCACTGAAGCTTTCTTT.

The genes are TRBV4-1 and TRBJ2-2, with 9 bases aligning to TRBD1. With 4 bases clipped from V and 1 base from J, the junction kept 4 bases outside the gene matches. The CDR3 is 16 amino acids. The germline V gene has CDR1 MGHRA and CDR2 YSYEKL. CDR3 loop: CASSLRQGVNTGELFF. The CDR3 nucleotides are TGCGCCAGCAGCCTTCGACAGGGGGTGAACACCGGGGAGCTGTTTTTT.

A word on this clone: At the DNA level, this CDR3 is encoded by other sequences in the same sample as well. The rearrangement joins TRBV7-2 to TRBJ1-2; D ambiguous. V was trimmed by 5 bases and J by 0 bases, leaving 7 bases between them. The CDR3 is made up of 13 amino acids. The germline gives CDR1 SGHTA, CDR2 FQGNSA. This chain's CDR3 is CASSPEANYGYTF. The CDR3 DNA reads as TGTGCCAGCAGCCCTGAAGCTAACTATGGCTACACCTTC.